This TCR beta chain was obtained from a study of T cell responses to AZD1222 COVID-19 vaccine. General observations from the study: Baseline seropositivity occurred in only six or seven AZD1222 recipients.

The repertoire was sequenced with immunoSEQ multiplex PCR; TCRdb's copy has only in-frame clones and lacks some. The top ten clones hold under 3.5% of a sample with roughly 91,000 clones, 87% of them seen once. Germline lookup yields CDR1 MNHEY and CDR2 SMNVEV (reference sequence). The CDR3 totals 14 residues. Trimming shortened V by 5 bases and J by 1 base, and 11 bases separated the two germline ends. Regarding this clone: No antigen is known for it.

The chain joins TRBV27 to TRBJ1-2; D is undetermined. This specimen was peripheral blood, taken on day 0 of AZD1222 vaccination. This TCR was sampled from an adult in good health. The CDR3 is CASSPWTGNYGYTF. CDR3 DNA sequence: TGTGCCAGCAGTCCCTGGACGGGTAACTATGGCTACACCTTC.